This T cell receptor (beta chain) was recorded in a study of technical replicates of blood from a handful of donors. The method was immunoSEQ multiplex PCR; TCRdb's version includes in-frame clones alone and lacks a portion of them. This repertoire shows 50,000 to 70,000 clones, roughly 95% found once; its top ten account for roughly 4%. The germline V gene has CDR1 MNHNY and CDR2 SVGAGI (reference sequence). The V gene end was trimmed by 6 bases and the J gene end by 3 bases; junction bases not matched to a gene: 4. The CDR3 extends over 14 amino acids. The sequencing sample was made of PBMCs. The receptor was isolated from a human donor in good health. Some clones in this sample may be carry-over from other donors' samples. The J gene is TRBJ2-1, the V gene TRBV6-6, with 8 bases lining up with TRBD1. The CDR3 sequence is CASRSGGDYNEQFF. CDR3 nucleotide sequence: TGTGCCAGCAGGTCAGGGGGCGACTACAATGAGCAGTTCTTC.